The clone carrying this T cell receptor beta chain has just one count. The data belong to a study of shared clonotypes between healthy human individuals. Produced via immunoSEQ multiplex PCR; TCRdb's table is partial and in-frame only. The table has roughly 2 million clones, nearly 97% seen once; the top ten hold about 0.13%. The CDR3 has 14 residues. Per the germline V gene, CDR1 is SEHNR and CDR2 is FQNEAQ (reference sequence). V was cut by 2 bases and J by 8 bases, with 12 bases left in between. The source is a man younger than 35 in good health. The chain carries TRBV7-9 and TRBJ1-4, with unresolved D. Material for sequencing was naive CD4+ T cells sorted from blood. As to subset: CD45RA+ positively selected. The CDR3 DNA follows: TGTGCCAGCAGCTTACCCTTTATGGGGGAAAAACTGTTTTTT. Protein sequence: CASSLPFMGEKLFF. The entire variable domain, with the rest obtained from reference TRBV7-9 and TRBJ1-4, is as follows: DTGVSQNPRHKITKRGQNVTFRCDPISEHNRLYWYRQTLGQGPEFLTYFQNEAQLEKSRLLSDRFSAERPKGSFSTLEIQRTEQGDSAMYLCASSLPFMGEKLFFGSGTQLSVL.